Given below is one T cell receptor (beta chain) in context. Its antigen is unknown. Both 60 Vbeta primers and 13 Jbeta primers went into the PCR. Measured with immunoSEQ multiplex PCR; TCRdb has only the in-frame clones, and not every one. The sample lists more than 130,000 clones, roughly 76% occurring once. The data belong to a study of cytomegalovirus exposure and HLA in healthy donors. The CDR3 sequence is 20 residues long. Trimming took 7 bases from V and 6 from J, leaving 34 bases between them. Germline loops: CDR1 SGHRS, CDR2 YFSETQ. Notes on the study in general: Per a prior analysis, the majority of TCR beta V segments were productive roughly 87% or roughly 30% of the time. TCR beta chain V- and J-gene trimming was linked, in a later analysis, to a missense variant in DCLRE1C. Altogether, some 170 TCR beta chains were recorded as cytomegalovirus-associated.

The chain links TRBV5-1 to TRBJ2-2, with D tentatively TRBD1 (9 bases). Sequencing was carried out using PBMCs. This sequence originates from a young man in good health and CMV-seronegative. Written as DNA, the CDR3 is TGCGCCAGCCGCGCGGGGGGACAGGGAACCACTTTTGGGCTCGCCGGGGAGCTGTTTTTT. Translated, it gives CASRAGGQGTTFGLAGELFF.